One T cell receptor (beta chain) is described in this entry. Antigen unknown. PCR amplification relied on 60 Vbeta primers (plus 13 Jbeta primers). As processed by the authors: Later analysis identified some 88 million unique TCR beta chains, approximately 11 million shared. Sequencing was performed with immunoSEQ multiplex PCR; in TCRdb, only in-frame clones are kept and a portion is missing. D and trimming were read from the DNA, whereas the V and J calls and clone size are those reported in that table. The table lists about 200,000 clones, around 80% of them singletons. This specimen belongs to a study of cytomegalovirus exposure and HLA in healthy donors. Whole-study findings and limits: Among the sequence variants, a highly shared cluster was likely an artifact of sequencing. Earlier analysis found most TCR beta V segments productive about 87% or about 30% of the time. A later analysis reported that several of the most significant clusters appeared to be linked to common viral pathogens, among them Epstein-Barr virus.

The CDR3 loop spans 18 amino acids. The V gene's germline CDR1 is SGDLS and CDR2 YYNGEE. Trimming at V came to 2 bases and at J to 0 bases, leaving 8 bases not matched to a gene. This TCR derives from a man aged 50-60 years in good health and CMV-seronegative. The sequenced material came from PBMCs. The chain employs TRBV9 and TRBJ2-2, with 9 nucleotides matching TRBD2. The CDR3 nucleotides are TGTGCCAGCAGCGTCTTGCTCCTAGCGGGGTCGAACACCGGGGAGCTGTTTTTT. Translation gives CASSVLLLAGSNTGELFF.